Here is one T cell receptor (beta chain) with its context. These data originate in a study of blood T cell repertoires in COVID-19. As for the study in general: Italy, Spain and the United States were the sources of the convalescent and acute COVID-19 samples.

The repertoire was sequenced with immunoSEQ multiplex PCR; TCRdb's copy has only in-frame clones and lacks some. Among approximately 180,000 clones listed, 84% were seen once. V was cut by 3 bases and J by 4 bases, with 17 bases left in between. Germline values: CDR1 SGHDT, CDR2 YYEEEE. The length of the CDR3 is 15 residues. Membership in each cohort depended on participant-reported clinical history. Cohort 3 recovery required two negative PCRs, clearance, or symptom resolution. Sequencing was performed on PBMCs or T cells enriched from blood (not recorded which). This chain links TRBV5-6 with TRBJ2-7, with a possible D match to TRBD1 (5 bases). The sequence came from a man in his fifties who had recovered from COVID-19. CDR3 DNA sequence: TGTGCCAGCAGCTGGCGATCAGGGCAGCTTTACGAGCAGTACTTC. Translated, it gives CASSWRSGQLYEQYF.